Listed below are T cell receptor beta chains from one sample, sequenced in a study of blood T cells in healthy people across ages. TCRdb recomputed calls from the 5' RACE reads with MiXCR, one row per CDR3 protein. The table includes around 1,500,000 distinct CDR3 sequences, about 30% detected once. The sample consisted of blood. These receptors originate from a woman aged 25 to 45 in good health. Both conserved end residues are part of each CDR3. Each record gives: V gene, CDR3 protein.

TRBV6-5 CASSYRGWTEAFF
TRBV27 CASSRRDRVYNEQFF
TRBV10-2 CASSEGVTEAFF
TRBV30 CAWIPLDQETQYF
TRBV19 CASSPDLTSGSGNEQFF
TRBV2 CASSEQGGEGDTQYF
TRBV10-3 CAISDDSWRAGQGEKLFF
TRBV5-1 CASRDVYYEQYF
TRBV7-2 CASSPTSGNQETQYF
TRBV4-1 CASSQGRGGSGANVLTF
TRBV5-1 CASSLVEGAENIQYF
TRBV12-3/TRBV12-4 CASTQAGGYGYTF
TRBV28 CASSRIGSGEGYEQYF
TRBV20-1 CSAQLGGQTDTQYF
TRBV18 CASSPPFPNTGELFF
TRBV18 CASSPLDARGQYF
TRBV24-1 CATSERGGEAFF
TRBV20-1 CSATRDGGISPLHF
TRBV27 CASSPTWATKQPQHF
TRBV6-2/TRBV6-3 CASSFSGQGENTGELFF
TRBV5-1 CASSLSSGRGSSPLHF
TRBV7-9 CVSTGSGLGEQYF
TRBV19 CASSAGLVTQYF
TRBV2 CASKGGVGNQPQHF
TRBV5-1 CASSLVFGLADPNEQFF
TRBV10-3 CAISGGQTGGGNEQYF
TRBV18 CASSPVSDPAGTQYF
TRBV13 CASSLSRSGRSYNEQFF
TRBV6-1 CASRPGRQNTGELFF
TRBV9 CASSALGTSGGAYEQFF
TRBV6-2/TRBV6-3 CAGSAGKRDTQYF
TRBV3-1 CASSHLQGNTEAFF
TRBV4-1 CASSPRGGANYGYTF
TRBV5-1 CASSPSGSSYEQYF
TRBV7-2 CASGRWASGAEQYF
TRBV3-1 CASGPSGRFDEQFF
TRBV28 CASSPPGRAKEQFF
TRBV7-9 CASSLRNTGNEQFF
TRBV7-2 CASSPLRSQETQYF
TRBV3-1 CVSSRRGPYNEQFF
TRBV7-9 CASSLEAEEDTQYF
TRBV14 CASSQQPKGPTNTEAFF
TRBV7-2 CASSFDRAPNEQFF
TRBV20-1 CSARLAGSAYSYTF
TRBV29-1 CSGRVGTEAFF
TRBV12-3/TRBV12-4 CASSPTGNSYTF
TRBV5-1 CASTSGAVVETQYF
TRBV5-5 CASSLDRGGYKEQFF
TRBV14 CASSPGGTGSMYGCTF
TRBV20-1 CSAVGLLQTQYF
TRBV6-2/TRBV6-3 CASRGMTSEYYNEQFF
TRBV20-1 CSAKKLENNEQFF
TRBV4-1 CASSQALFGTDTQYF
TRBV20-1 CSARDGRGDGYTF